Each of the 14 T cell receptor beta chains below was sequenced from the same sample in a study of blood T cell repertoires in COVID-19. Sequencing was performed with immunoSEQ multiplex PCR; in TCRdb, only in-frame clones are kept and a portion is missing. The table includes 250,000 to 350,000 clones, around nine tenths detected once. Sequencing input: peripheral blood. Receptors originate from a woman aged 25 to 39 with COVID-19, enrolled during active disease.

The table lists this clone with a count of one. This sequence joins TRBV6-2 or TRBV6-3 and TRBJ2-1; the match to TRBD2 covers 8 bases. V lost 2 bases, J lost 0 bases, and 3 bases stayed unmatched. The germline CDR1 and CDR2 sequences are MNHEY and SVGEGT. The CDR3 runs to 16 residues. The DNA of the CDR3 is TGTGCCAGCAGTTACCGGAGCGGGAGCTCCTACAATGAGCAGTTCTTC. This translates into CASSYRSGSSYNEQFF.

J is TRBJ2-2 and V is TRBV6-5, with 7 bases lining up with TRBD1. The trim removed 5 bases at V and 6 bases at J, leaving 6 bases unmatched. Germline V gene lookup returns CDR1 MNHEY and CDR2 SVGAGI. CDR3 size: 14 residues. CDR3 sequence reads: CASSRQGIAGELFF. CDR3 sequence (DNA): TGTGCCAGCAGTAGACAGGGAATCGCCGGGGAGCTGTTTTTT.

The chain employs TRBV5-6 and TRBJ2-1, with D perhaps matching TRBD2 (6 bases). This CDR3 region has 15 residues. Germline V gene lookup returns CDR1 SGHDT and CDR2 YYEEEE. The germline V and J ends were trimmed by 2 bases and 9 bases, with 18 bases remaining between them. The CDR3 loop is CASSFGTAGRAEQFF. CDR3 DNA sequence: TGTGCCAGCAGCTTTGGCACGGCGGGAAGGGCTGAGCAGTTCTTC.

The chain carries TRBV10-3 and TRBJ2-1; tentative D call: TRBD2 (5 bases). This CDR3 comprises 15 residues. The V gene's germline CDR1 is ENHRY and CDR2 SYGVKD. V lost 3 bases to trimming and J lost 8 bases, with 17 bases between them. DNA for the CDR3: TGTGCCATCAGTGATCCTAGCAAACTTCTCTATGAGCAGTTCTTC. This encodes CAISDPSKLLYEQFF.

The chain couples TRBV27 to TRBJ2-7; weak D call: TRBD1 (6 bases). The V gene lost 6 bases and the J gene lost 6 bases, with 12 bases spanning the gap. Germline values: CDR1 MNHEY, CDR2 SMNVEV (reference sequence). This CDR3 has 12 amino acids. In DNA form, the CDR3 reads TGTGCCAGCAGCTCAACAGGGATCGAGCAGTACTTC. Protein product: CASSSTGIEQYF.

The gene calls are TRBV28 and TRBJ2-1; TRBD2 matches at 11 bases. The length of the CDR3 is 15 residues. V was clipped by 5 bases and J by 7 bases; unmatched bases: 7. Germline lookup yields CDR1 MDHEN and CDR2 SYDVKM. The CDR3 sequence: CASSLVAGGPNEQFF. The CDR3 bases are TGTGCCAGCAGTCTAGTAGCGGGAGGGCCAAATGAGCAGTTCTTC.

The rearrangement uses TRBV10-3 and TRBJ2-7; the D gene is possibly TRBD1 (6 bases). The CDR3 runs 15 residues. From germline, CDR1 is ENHRY and CDR2 SYGVKD. V was shortened by 2 bases and J by 2 bases, with 13 bases between the two germline ends. The CDR3 nucleotides read TGTGCCATCAGTGAGCCCGGACAGCCTCCCTACGAGCAGTACTTC. This codes for CAISEPGQPPYEQYF.

The J gene is TRBJ2-7, the V gene TRBV19, with a tentative D call TRBD2 (6 bases). This CDR3 region has 15 residues. The ends were cut back, 0 bases at V and 2 bases at J, with 11 bases in the middle. Germline V gives CDR1 LNHDA, CDR2 SQIVND (reference sequence). The CDR3 is CASSIDSGGTYEQYF. The CDR3 DNA is TGTGCCAGTAGTATAGATTCCGGAGGGACCTACGAGCAGTACTTC.

This clone appeared a single time. V gene TRBV6-5 combines with J gene TRBJ1-1, with D unclear. The CDR3 contains 15 residues. Deletions cut 4 bases from V and 1 base from J, with 13 bases between. Germline CDR1 reads MNHEY; CDR2 reads SVGAGI. The CDR3 bases are TGTGCCAGCAGTTCACCCCCACAGAGGAACACTGAAGCTTTCTTT. Protein product: CASSSPPQRNTEAFF.

The V call is TRBV6-5, the J call TRBJ2-7, with a tentative D call TRBD2 (6 bases). Germline V gives CDR1 MNHEY, CDR2 SVGAGI. V was clipped by 7 bases and J by 3 bases, with 13 bases between them. The length of the CDR3 is 13 residues. The CDR3 coding sequence is TGTGCCAGCATTCGCGGGAAGGGCTACGAGCAGTACTTC. Translated: CASIRGKGYEQYF.

This sequence joins TRBV10-1 and TRBJ2-5, with TRBD1 identical over 9 bases. The CDR3 covers 16 residues. Germline trimming cut 0 bases from V and 5 bases from J; bases unmatched to any gene: 7. Per the germline V gene, CDR1 is WNHNN and CDR2 is SYGVQD (reference sequence). CDR3 in amino acids: CASSESTTGGRETQYF. The CDR3 DNA reads TGCGCCAGCAGTGAGTCGACGACAGGGGGTCGGGAGACCCAGTACTTC.

V gene TRBV6-5 combines with J gene TRBJ2-7; D perhaps matches TRBD2 (6 bases). The CDR3 is 14 residues long. Germline V gene sequence: CDR1 MNHEY, CDR2 SVGAGI. V was shortened by 7 bases and J by 5 bases, with 18 bases between the two germline ends. The chain's CDR3 is CASKSGGAFNEQYF. Here the CDR3 DNA reads TGTGCCAGCAAAAGTGGAGGGGCCTTCAACGAGCAGTACTTC.

V is TRBV12-3 or TRBV12-4 and J is TRBJ1-1; D gene ambiguous. This CDR3 has 13 amino acids. V was cut by 8 bases and J by 6 bases, with 16 bases left in between. The CDR3 coding sequence is TGTGCCAGCCAAAATACTATAGCCTCTGAAGCTTTCTTT. Translating gives CASQNTIASEAFF.

The gene calls are TRBV27 and TRBJ1-1; D uncertain. There are 13 residues in the CDR3. The V end was cut by 7 bases, the J end by 1 base, with 10 bases between. In germline, CDR1 is MNHEY, CDR2 SMNVEV (reference sequence). CDR3 residues: CASMPLRNTEAFF. CDR3 DNA: TGTGCCAGCATGCCTCTGAGGAACACTGAAGCTTTCTTT.